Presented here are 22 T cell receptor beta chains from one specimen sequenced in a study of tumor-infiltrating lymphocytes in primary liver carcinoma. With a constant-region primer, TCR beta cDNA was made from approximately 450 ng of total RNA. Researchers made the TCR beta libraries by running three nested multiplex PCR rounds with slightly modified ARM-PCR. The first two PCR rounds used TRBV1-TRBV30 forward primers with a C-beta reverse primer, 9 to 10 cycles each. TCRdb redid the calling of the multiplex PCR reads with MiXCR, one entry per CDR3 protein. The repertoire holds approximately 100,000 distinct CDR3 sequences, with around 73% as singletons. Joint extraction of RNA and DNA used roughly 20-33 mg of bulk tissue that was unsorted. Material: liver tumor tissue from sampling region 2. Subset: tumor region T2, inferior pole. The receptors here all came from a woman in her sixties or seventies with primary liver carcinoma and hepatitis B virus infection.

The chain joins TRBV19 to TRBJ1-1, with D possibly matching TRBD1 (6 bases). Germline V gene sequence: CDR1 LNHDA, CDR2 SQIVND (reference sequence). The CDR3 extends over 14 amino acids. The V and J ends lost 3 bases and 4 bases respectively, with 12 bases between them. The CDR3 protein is CASSIGAGVTEAFF. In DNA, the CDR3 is TGTGCCAGTAGTATCGGCGCAGGGGTCACTGAAGCTTTCTTT.

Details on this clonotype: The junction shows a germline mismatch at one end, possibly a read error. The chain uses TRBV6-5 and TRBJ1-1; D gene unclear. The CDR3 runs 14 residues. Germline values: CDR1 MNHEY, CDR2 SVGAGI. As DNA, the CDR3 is TGTGCCAGAAGTTACTCTAGGGAAGACACTGAAGCTTTCTTT. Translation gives CARSYSREDTEAFF.

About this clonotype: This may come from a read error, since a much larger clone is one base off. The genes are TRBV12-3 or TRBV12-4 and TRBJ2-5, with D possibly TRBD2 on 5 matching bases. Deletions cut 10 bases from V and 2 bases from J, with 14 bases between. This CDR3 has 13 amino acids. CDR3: CANGKVAQETQYF. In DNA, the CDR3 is TGTGCCAACGGGAAGGTAGCGCAAGAGACCCAGTACTTC.

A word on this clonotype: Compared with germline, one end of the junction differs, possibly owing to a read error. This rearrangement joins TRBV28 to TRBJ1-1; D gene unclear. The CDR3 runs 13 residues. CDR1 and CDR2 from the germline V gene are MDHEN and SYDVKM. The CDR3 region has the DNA TGTGCCAGCAGTTTACACATCCCACCTGATGCTTTCTTT. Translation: CASSLHIPPDAFF.

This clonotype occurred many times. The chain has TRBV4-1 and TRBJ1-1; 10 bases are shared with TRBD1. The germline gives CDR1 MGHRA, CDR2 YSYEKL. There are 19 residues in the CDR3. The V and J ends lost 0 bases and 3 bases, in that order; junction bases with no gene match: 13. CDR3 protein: CASSQDRQGAFAGHTEAFF. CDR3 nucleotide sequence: TGCGCCAGCAGCCAAGATAGACAGGGGGCCTTCGCGGGCCACACTGAAGCTTTCTTT.

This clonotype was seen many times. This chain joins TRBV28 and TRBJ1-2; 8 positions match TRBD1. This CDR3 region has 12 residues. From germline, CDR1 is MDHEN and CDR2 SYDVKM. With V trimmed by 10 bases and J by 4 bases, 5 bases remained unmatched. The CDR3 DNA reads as TGTGCCACCGGGACAGGACCCTATGGCTACACCTTC. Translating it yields CATGTGPYGYTF.

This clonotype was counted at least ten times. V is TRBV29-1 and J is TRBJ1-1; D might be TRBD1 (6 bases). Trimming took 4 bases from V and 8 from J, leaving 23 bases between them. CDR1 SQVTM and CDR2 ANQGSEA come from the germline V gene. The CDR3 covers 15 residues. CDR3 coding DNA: TGCAGCGTTGGGGGGGGCTTAGGTCGAGGGGTCGAAGCTTTCTTT. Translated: CSVGGGLGRGVEAFF.

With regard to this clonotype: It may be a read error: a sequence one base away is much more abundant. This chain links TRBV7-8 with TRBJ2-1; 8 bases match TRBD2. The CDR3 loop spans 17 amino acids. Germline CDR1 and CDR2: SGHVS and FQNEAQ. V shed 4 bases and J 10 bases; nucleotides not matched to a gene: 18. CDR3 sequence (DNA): TGTGCCAGCAGCTCCGCCCGGACTAGCAGGAGGGCAGGGGAGCAGTTCTTC. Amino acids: CASSSARTSRRAGEQFF.

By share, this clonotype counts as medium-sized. The CDR3 spells CASSPTSASYEQYF. The CDR3 DNA follows: TGTGCCAGCAGCCCCACTAGCGCCTCCTACGAGCAGTACTTC. The rearrangement uses TRBV11-2 and TRBJ2-7, with 7 bases fitting TRBD2. The CDR3 extends over 14 amino acids. V lost 5 bases, J lost 0 bases, and 4 bases stayed unmatched. The germline V gene has CDR1 SGHAT and CDR2 FQNNGV.

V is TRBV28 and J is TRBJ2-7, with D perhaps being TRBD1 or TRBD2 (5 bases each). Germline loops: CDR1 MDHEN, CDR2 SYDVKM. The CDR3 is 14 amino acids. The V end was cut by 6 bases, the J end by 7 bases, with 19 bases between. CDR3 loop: CASRVGDPGREQYF. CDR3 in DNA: TGTGCCAGCAGGGTAGGGGACCCTGGAAGGGAGCAGTACTTC.

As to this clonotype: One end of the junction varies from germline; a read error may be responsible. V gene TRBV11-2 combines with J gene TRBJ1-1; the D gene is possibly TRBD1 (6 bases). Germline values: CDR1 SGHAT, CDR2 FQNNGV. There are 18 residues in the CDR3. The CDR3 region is CASSIHARGASRSTEALF. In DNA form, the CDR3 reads TGTGCCAGCAGCATACATGCCCGGGGGGCCTCGAGGAGCACTGAAGCTCTCTTT.

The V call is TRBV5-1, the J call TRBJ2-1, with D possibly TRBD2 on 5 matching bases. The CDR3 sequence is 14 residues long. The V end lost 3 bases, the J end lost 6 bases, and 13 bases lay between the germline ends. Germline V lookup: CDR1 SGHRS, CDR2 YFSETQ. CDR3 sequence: CASSYPSRCNEQFF. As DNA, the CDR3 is TGCGCCAGCAGCTACCCTAGCAGGTGCAATGAGCAGTTCTTC.

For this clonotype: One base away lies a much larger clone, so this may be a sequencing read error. The CDR3 DNA sequence: TGTGCCAGCTCTAAGGGGGACCTGGGTGAAGCTTTCTTT. Translated, it gives CASSKGDLGEAFF. The chain couples TRBV6-1 to TRBJ1-1; the D gene is possibly TRBD1 (6 bases). Germline CDR1 MNHNS, CDR2 SASEGT. Deletions cut 8 bases from V and 7 bases from J, with 17 bases between. This CDR3 comprises 13 residues.

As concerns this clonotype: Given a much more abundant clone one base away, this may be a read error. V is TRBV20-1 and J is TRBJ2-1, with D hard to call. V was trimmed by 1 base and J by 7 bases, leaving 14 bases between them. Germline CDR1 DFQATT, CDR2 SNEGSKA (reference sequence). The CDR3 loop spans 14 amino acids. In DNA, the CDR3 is TGCAGTGCTAGAGGGTTAGTGCAAGTGAATGAGCAGTTCTTC. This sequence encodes CSARGLVQVNEQFF.

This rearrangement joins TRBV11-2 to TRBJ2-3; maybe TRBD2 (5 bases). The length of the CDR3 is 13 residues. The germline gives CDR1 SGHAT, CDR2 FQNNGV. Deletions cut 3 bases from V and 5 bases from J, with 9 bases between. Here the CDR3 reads CASSLDGGDTQYF. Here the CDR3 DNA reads TGTGCCAGCAGCTTGGACGGAGGAGATACGCAGTATTTT.

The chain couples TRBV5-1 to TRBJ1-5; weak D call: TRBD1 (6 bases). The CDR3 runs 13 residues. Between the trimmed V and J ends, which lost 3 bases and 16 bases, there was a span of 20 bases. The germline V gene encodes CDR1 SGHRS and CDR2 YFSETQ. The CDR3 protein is CASSWGGNQHHHF. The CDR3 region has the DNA TGCGCCAGCAGCTGGGGGGGCAATCAGCACCATCATTTT.

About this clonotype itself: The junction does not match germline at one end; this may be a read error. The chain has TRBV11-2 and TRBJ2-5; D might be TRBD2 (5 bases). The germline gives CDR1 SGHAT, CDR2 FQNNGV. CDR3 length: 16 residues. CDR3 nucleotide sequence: TGTACCAGCGGCCCCTATGGTGGGAGAACACAAGAGACCCAGTACTTC. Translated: CTSGPYGGRTQETQYF. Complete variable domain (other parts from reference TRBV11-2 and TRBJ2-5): EAGVAQSPRYKIIEKRQSVAFWCNPISGHATLYWYQQILGQGPKLLIQFQNNGVVDDSQLPKDRFSAERLKGVDSTLKIQPAKLEDSAVYLCTSGPYGGRTQETQYFGPGTRLLVL.

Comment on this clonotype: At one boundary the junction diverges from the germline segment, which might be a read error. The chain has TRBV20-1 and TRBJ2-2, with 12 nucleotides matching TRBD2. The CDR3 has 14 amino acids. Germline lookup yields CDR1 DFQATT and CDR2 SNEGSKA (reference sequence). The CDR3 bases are TGCAGTGTTAGACTAGCGGGAGACACCGGGGAGCTGTTTTTT. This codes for CSVRLAGDTGELFF.

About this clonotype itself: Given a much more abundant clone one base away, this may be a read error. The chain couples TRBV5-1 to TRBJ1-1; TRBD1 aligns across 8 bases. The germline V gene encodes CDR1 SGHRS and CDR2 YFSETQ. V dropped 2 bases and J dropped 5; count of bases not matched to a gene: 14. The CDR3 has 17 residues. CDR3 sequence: CASSFWKCRGQGTEAFF. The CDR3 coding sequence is TGCGCCAGCAGCTTCTGGAAGTGCAGGGGGCAAGGAACTGAAGCTTTCTTT.

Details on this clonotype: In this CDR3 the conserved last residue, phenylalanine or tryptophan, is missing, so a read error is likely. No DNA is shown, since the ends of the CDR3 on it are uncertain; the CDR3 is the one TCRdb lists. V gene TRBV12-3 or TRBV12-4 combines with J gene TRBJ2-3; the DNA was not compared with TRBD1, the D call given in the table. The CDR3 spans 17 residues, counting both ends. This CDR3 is CAIQAGPGGGATDTHYL.

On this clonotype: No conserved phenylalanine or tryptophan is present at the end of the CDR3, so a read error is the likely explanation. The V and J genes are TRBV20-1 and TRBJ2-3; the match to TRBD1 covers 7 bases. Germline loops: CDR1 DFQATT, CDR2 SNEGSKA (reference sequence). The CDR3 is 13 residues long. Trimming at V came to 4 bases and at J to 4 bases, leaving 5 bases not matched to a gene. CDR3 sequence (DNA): TGCAGTGCTATCTTCACAGGGGCAGATACGCAGTATATT. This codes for CSAIFTGADTQYI.

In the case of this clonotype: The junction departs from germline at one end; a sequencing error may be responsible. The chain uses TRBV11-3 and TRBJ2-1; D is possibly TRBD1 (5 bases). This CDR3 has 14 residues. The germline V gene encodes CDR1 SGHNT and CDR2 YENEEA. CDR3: CASSLIGAYNEQFF. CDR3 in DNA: TGTGCCAGTAGCTTGATAGGGGCCTACAATGAGCAATTCTTC.